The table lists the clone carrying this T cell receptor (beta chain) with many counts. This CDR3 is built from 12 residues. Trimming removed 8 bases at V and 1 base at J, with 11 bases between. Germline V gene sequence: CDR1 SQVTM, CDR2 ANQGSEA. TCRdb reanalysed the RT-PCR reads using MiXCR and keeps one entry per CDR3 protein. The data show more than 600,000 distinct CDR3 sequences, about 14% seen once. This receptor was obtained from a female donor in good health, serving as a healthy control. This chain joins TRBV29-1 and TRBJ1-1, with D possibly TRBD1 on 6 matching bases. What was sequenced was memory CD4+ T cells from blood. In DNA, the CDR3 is TGCAGCTATAACAGGGAGAACACTGAAGCTTTCTTT. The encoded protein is CSYNRENTEAFF.